A single sample is the source of the 27 T cell receptor beta chains below, sequenced in a study of T cells after yellow fever vaccination. TCRdb reprocessed the 5' RACE reads via MiXCR and lists one record per CDR3 protein. The sample has 300,000 or so distinct CDR3 sequences, about 4% seen once. The specimen comprised PBMCs, sampled 5 days after the yellow fever booster vaccination. All receptors come from a man aged 18-30 years who received the YFV17D yellow fever vaccine.

This chain connects TRBV7-2 to TRBJ1-1; D gene uncertain. Germline V gene data show CDR1 as SGHTA and CDR2 as FQGNSA. CDR3 length: 12 residues. Trimming shortened V by 7 bases and J by 1 base, and 7 bases separated the two germline ends. The CDR3 bases are TGTGCCAGCAAGGTGGGGAACACTGAAGCTTTCTTT. Translating gives CASKVGNTEAFF.

This clonotype has just a few counts. V and J are TRBV9 and TRBJ2-3, with TRBD2 identical over 9 bases. The CDR3 sequence is 15 residues long. J was trimmed by 6 bases and V by 5 bases; bases with no gene match: 10. CDR1 is SGDLS and CDR2 is YYNGEE in the germline V gene. CDR3 region: CASRVGLADVDTQYF. CDR3 sequence (DNA): TGTGCCAGCAGGGTGGGACTAGCAGACGTGGATACGCAGTATTTT.

At least ten counts were recorded for this clonotype. The chain is built from TRBV7-9 and TRBJ2-5; 11 nucleotides match TRBD1. CDR3 length equals 14 residues. The V gene's germline CDR1 is SEHNR and CDR2 FQNEAQ (reference sequence). J was trimmed by 5 bases and V by 5 bases; bases with no gene match: 4. CDR3 protein: CASSPRTGGETQYF. DNA of the CDR3: TGTGCCAGCAGCCCAAGGACAGGGGGCGAGACCCAGTACTTC.

This clonotype was seen a handful of times. The chain carries TRBV12-3 or TRBV12-4 and TRBJ2-7; D uncertain. The V end was cut by 7 bases, the J end by 4 bases, with 8 bases between. The CDR3 covers 11 residues. The CDR3 protein is CASNRGYEQYF. CDR3 in DNA: TGTGCCAGCAACCGCGGATACGAGCAGTACTTC.

At least ten counts were recorded for this clonotype. The rearrangement joins TRBV18 to TRBJ2-1; unclear D gene. The V and J ends lost 3 bases and 0 bases respectively, with 15 bases between them. The CDR3 contains 17 residues. Germline lookup yields CDR1 KGHSH and CDR2 LQKENI. The CDR3 is CASSPGGRHPSYNEQFF. The CDR3 DNA is TGTGCCAGCTCACCTGGTGGGCGCCACCCCTCCTACAATGAGCAGTTCTTC. The full variable domain, with the rest looked up from reference TRBV18 and TRBJ2-1, is NAGVMQNPRHLVRRRGQEARLRCSPMKGHSHVYWYRQLPEEGLKFMVYLQKENIIDESGMPKERFSAEFPKEGPSILRIQQVVRGDSAAYFCASSPGGRHPSYNEQFFGPGTRLTVL.

The gene calls are TRBV4-1 and TRBJ1-5; D ambiguous. Germline CDR1 MGHRA, CDR2 YSYEKL. V gave up 5 bases and J gave up 3 bases, with 11 bases separating them. The CDR3 runs 14 residues. CDR3 residues: CASSGWTVNQPQHF. The CDR3 coding sequence is TGCGCCAGCAGCGGGTGGACGGTCAATCAGCCCCAGCATTTT.

This clonotype was recorded many times. V and J are TRBV6-5 and TRBJ2-5, with TRBD1 matching 12 bases. The CDR3 loop spans 19 amino acids. CDR1 MNHEY and CDR2 SVGAGI come from the germline V gene. With V trimmed by 0 bases and J by 5 bases, 13 bases remained unmatched. DNA of the CDR3: TGTGCCAGCAGTTACTCGAAAATCCCAGGGACAGGGGGCGGGGAGACCCAGTACTTC. Its protein is CASSYSKIPGTGGGETQYF.

This clonotype was picked up a small number of times. The V call is TRBV29-1, the J call TRBJ1-1; TRBD1 aligns across 10 bases. The CDR3 covers 16 residues. Germline-derived CDR1 and CDR2 are SQVTM and ANQGSEA. V was pared by 7 bases and J by 6 bases, with 17 bases of the junction left unmatched. The CDR3 reads CSAIDRGLDGRAEAFF. The CDR3 bases are TGCAGCGCTATAGACAGGGGGCTAGACGGTCGGGCTGAAGCTTTCTTT.

This clonotype was seen many times. CDR3 protein: CASSRDREETQYF. The CDR3 coding sequence is TGTGCCAGCAGCCGGGACAGGGAGGAGACCCAGTACTTC. This chain joins TRBV7-2 and TRBJ2-5; TRBD1 aligns across 9 bases. V lost 5 bases to trimming and J lost 5 bases; unmatched junction nucleotides: 3. CDR1 and CDR2 from the germline V gene are SGHTA and FQGNSA. The CDR3 length is 13 residues.

This chain uses TRBV20-1 with TRBJ2-7; D remains unclear. Trimming took 5 bases from V and 4 from J, leaving 12 bases between them. This CDR3 has 12 amino acids. Germline CDR1 is DFQATT and CDR2 is SNEGSKA (reference sequence). The CDR3 loop reads CSARADSYEQYV. In nucleotides, the CDR3 is TGCAGTGCTCGGGCGGATTCATACGAGCAGTACGTC.

This clonotype was counted many times. The V gene is TRBV18, the J gene TRBJ1-2; D may be TRBD1 (6 bases). CDR3 length equals 15 residues. Germline loops: CDR1 KGHSH, CDR2 LQKENI. Trimming removed 0 bases at V and 3 bases at J, with 11 bases between. The chain's CDR3 is CASSPPTGADYGYTF. The CDR3 bases are TGTGCCAGCTCACCACCGACAGGCGCAGACTATGGCTACACCTTC.

This clonotype was observed at least ten times. The chain couples TRBV6-6 to TRBJ1-2, with D uncertain. Germline V lookup: CDR1 MNHNY, CDR2 SVGAGI (reference sequence). There are 11 residues in the CDR3. Between the trimmed V and J ends, which lost 5 bases and 2 bases, there was a span of 3 bases. CDR3 region: CASSPNYGYTF. The CDR3 nucleotides are TGTGCCAGCAGTCCAAACTATGGCTACACCTTC.

The CDR3 DNA is TGCGCCAGCAGCCAACTTAGCGGGGGGGAATACAATGAGCAGTTCTTC. Protein product: CASSQLSGGEYNEQFF. The chain is built from TRBV5-1 and TRBJ2-1; 11 bases match TRBD2. The length of the CDR3 is 16 residues. Trimming at V came to 4 bases and at J to 4 bases, leaving 7 bases not matched to a gene. CDR1 and CDR2 from the germline V gene are SGHRS and YFSETQ.

This clonotype was observed many times. The CDR3 region is CASSQANRAAGSGNTIYF. The DNA of the CDR3 is TGTGCCAGCAGCCAAGCTAACCGCGCCGCGGGCTCTGGAAACACCATATATTTT. V and J are TRBV4-2 and TRBJ1-3, with unresolved D. Trimming took off 1 base at V and 0 bases at J, with 16 bases between the two ends. The CDR3 runs to 18 residues. CDR1 is LGHNA and CDR2 is YNFKEQ in the germline V gene.

This clonotype was recorded a few times. The chain is built from TRBV20-1 and TRBJ2-5; 7 positions agree with TRBD2. This CDR3 spans 13 amino acids. The V segment lost 7 bases and the J segment 2 bases; nucleotides outside the gene matches: 7. Germline V gene data show CDR1 as DFQATT and CDR2 as SNEGSKA (reference sequence). CDR3 protein: CSVPGGRQETQYF. As DNA, the CDR3 is TGCAGTGTTCCGGGGGGTAGGCAAGAGACCCAGTACTTC.

The chain carries TRBV4-1 and TRBJ1-5; 8 bases are shared with TRBD1. V was clipped by 0 bases and J by 9 bases; unmatched bases: 10. The CDR3 has 16 amino acids. Germline V CDR1 and CDR2: MGHRA, YSYEKL. CDR3 coding DNA: TGCGCCAGCAGCCAAGAGCCCTATTCAGGACAGGGGCCCCAGCATTTT. Protein: CASSQEPYSGQGPQHF.

This clonotype was observed many times. The chain couples TRBV12-3 or TRBV12-4 to TRBJ1-2; 8 bases line up with TRBD1. Losses at the gene ends were 1 base for V and 7 bases for J; bases not matched to a gene: 11. This CDR3 has 16 residues. The CDR3, as DNA: TGTGCCAGCAGTTTAGGGGGGACAGGAGGACCCGGTGGCTACACCTTC. Translation: CASSLGGTGGPGGYTF.

The table lists this clonotype with a few counts. The rearrangement uses TRBV7-9 and TRBJ2-1; D is perhaps TRBD1 (6 bases). The V and J ends lost 4 bases and 1 base respectively, with 14 bases between them. CDR3 size: 16 residues. Germline values: CDR1 SEHNR, CDR2 FQNEAQ (reference sequence). The CDR3 spells CASSSGQPESYNEQFF. CDR3 coding DNA: TGTGCCAGCAGCTCTGGACAGCCTGAGTCCTACAATGAGCAGTTCTTC.

This clonotype was recorded many times. V usage is TRBV7-9 and J usage is TRBJ2-1; 12 positions match TRBD2. J gave up 6 bases and V 5 bases, and 5 bases lay outside the gene matches. CDR3 length equals 15 residues. From germline, CDR1 is SEHNR and CDR2 FQNEAQ (reference sequence). CDR3 coding DNA: TGTGCCAGCAGCACCCTAGCGGGGGGGCTCAATGAGCAGTTCTTC. Translating it yields CASSTLAGGLNEQFF.

This clonotype was detected only a few times. V gene TRBV7-2 combines with J gene TRBJ2-5; D is undetermined. Germline V gene lookup returns CDR1 SGHTA and CDR2 FQGNSA. The CDR3 length is 15 residues. V lost 1 base and J lost 5, with 14 bases in between. This CDR3 reads CASSLESVFRETQYF. The CDR3 DNA sequence: TGTGCCAGCAGCTTAGAATCGGTGTTTCGGGAGACCCAGTACTTC.

The chain has TRBV20-1 and TRBJ2-1, with a tentative D call TRBD2 (6 bases). Trimming shortened V by 0 bases and J by 3 bases, and 12 bases separated the two germline ends. This CDR3 contains 15 residues. Germline V lookup: CDR1 DFQATT, CDR2 SNEGSKA (reference sequence). CDR3 amino acids: CSAREGSGVYNEQFF. CDR3 DNA sequence: TGCAGTGCTAGAGAAGGGTCGGGGGTCTACAATGAGCAGTTCTTC.

For this clonotype: This clone may be a read error of a much larger clone one base away. The chain links TRBV5-1 to TRBJ1-2; 10 bases agree with TRBD1. V trimming: 0 bases; J trimming: 6 bases; junction bases outside the gene matches: 2. The length of the CDR3 is 14 residues. Germline lookup yields CDR1 SGHRS and CDR2 YFSETQ. In DNA form, the CDR3 reads TGCGCCAGCAGCTTGGGACAGGGGGCAGATGGCTACACCTTC. Translating it yields CASSLGQGADGYTF.

The V gene is TRBV7-2, the J gene TRBJ2-5; unclear D gene. Trimming left V 3 bases short and J 3 bases short, with 14 bases between. There are 15 residues in the CDR3. Germline V lookup: CDR1 SGHTA, CDR2 FQGNSA. CDR3 coding DNA: TGTGCCAGCAGCTTCGTTGATTGGGTGGAAGAGACCCAGTACTTC. It is translated as CASSFVDWVEETQYF.

This clonotype showed up many times. V gene TRBV7-3 combines with J gene TRBJ2-1; D is possibly TRBD2 (5 bases). This CDR3 region has 13 residues. V was clipped by 6 bases and J by 7 bases, with 13 bases between them. Germline assignment: CDR1 SGHTA and CDR2 FQGTGA. CDR3 in amino acids: CASSQVSGNEQFF. The CDR3 nucleotides are TGTGCCAGCAGTCAAGTGTCGGGAAATGAGCAGTTCTTC.

This clonotype was observed a few times. This chain uses TRBV7-6 with TRBJ2-1; 11 bases align to TRBD2. Looked up from germline, CDR1 is SGHVS and CDR2 is FNYEAQ. V trimming: 5 bases; J trimming: 5 bases; junction bases outside the gene matches: 5. The CDR3 sequence is 15 residues long. The CDR3 is CASSTGTSGNNEQFF. CDR3 coding DNA: TGTGCCAGCAGCACCGGGACTAGCGGAAACAATGAGCAGTTCTTC.

The V call is TRBV6-2 or TRBV6-3, the J call TRBJ2-3; D remains unclear. The CDR3 is 13 amino acids. V lost 2 bases and J lost 3, with 6 bases in between. Looked up from germline, CDR1 is MNHEY and CDR2 is SVGEGT. CDR3 in DNA: TGTGCCAGCAGTTACCAAGTTACAGATACGCAGTATTTT. Protein: CASSYQVTDTQYF.

DNA for the CDR3: TGTGCCAGTACCATGACAGGGCCCCCCTACGAGCAGTACTTC. Translated: CASTMTGPPYEQYF. The V gene is TRBV19, the J gene TRBJ2-7; 7 bases agree with TRBD1. Germline CDR1 reads LNHDA; CDR2 reads SQIVND (reference sequence). The V segment lost 7 bases and the J segment 2 bases; nucleotides outside the gene matches: 8. This CDR3 comprises 14 residues.